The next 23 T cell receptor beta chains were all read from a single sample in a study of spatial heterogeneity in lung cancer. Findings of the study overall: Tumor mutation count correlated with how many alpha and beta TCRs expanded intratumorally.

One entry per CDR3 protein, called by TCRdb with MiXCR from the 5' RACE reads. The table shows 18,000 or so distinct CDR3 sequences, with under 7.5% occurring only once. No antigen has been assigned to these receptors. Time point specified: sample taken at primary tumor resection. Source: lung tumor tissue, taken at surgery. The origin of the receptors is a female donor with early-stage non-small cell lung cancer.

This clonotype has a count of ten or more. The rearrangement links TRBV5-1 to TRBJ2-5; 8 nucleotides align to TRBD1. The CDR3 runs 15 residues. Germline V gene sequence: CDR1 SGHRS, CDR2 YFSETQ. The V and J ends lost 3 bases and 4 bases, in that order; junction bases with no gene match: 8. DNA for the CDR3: TGCGCCAGCAGCTCCTGGACAGGGAGGCGAGAGACCCAGTACTTC. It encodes CASSSWTGRRETQYF.

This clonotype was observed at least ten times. This CDR3 is CASSSSGQGALYGYTF. CDR3 in DNA: TGTGCCAGCAGCTCCTCAGGACAGGGGGCCCTTTATGGCTACACCTTC. This chain connects TRBV7-8 to TRBJ1-2; 11 nucleotides agree with TRBD1. The CDR3 contains 16 residues. V was pared by 4 bases and J by 5 bases, with 9 bases of the junction left unmatched. Germline CDR1 is SGHVS and CDR2 is FQNEAQ.

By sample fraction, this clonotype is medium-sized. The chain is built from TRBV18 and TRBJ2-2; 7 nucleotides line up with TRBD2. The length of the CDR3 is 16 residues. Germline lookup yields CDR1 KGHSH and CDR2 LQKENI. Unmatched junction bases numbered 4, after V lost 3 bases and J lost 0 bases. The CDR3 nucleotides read TGTGCCAGCTCACCCCTTACTAGCGCGAACACCGGGGAGCTGTTTTTT. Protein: CASSPLTSANTGELFF. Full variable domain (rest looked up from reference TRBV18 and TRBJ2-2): NAGVMQNPRHLVRRRGQEARLRCSPMKGHSHVYWYRQLPEEGLKFMVYLQKENIIDESGMPKERFSAEFPKEGPSILRIQQVVRGDSAAYFCASSPLTSANTGELFFGEGSRLTVL.

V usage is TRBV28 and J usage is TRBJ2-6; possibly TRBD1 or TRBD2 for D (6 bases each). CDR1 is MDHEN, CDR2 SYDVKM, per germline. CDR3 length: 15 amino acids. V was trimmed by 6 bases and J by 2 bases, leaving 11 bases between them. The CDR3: CASRPGGPGANVLTF. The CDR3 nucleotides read TGTGCCAGCAGACCTGGGGGGCCTGGGGCCAACGTCCTGACTTTC.

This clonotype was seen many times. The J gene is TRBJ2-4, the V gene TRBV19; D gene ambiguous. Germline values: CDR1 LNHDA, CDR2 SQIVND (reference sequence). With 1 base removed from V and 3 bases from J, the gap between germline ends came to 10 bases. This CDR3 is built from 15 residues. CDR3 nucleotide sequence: TGTGCCAGTAGTATAGTTGAGGAAGGCAAAAACATTCAGTACTTC. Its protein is CASSIVEEGKNIQYF.

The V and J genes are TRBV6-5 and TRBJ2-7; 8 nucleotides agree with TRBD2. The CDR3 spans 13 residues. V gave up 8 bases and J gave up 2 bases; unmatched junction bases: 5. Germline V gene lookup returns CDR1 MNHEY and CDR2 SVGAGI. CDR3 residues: CASGVSGAYEQYF. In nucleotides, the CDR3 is TGTGCCAGCGGCGTTAGCGGGGCCTACGAGCAGTACTTC.

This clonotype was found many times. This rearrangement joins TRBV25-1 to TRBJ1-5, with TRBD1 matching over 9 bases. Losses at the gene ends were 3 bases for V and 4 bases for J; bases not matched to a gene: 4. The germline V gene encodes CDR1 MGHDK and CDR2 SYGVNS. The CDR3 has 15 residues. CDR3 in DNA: TGTGCCAGCAGTGATACCGGGACAGGGAATCAGCCCCAGCATTTT. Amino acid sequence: CASSDTGTGNQPQHF. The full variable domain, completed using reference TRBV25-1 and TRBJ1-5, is EADIYQTPRYLVIGTGKKITLECSQTMGHDKMYWYQQDPGMELHLIHYSYGVNSTEKGDLSSESTVSRIRTEHFPLTLESARPSHTSQYLCASSDTGTGNQPQHFGDGTRLSIL.

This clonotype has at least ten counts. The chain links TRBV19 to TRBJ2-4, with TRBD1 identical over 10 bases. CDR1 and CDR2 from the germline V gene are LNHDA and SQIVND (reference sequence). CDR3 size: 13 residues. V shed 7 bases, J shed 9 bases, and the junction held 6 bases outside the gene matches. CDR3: CASKRTGGGIQYF. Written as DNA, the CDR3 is TGTGCCAGTAAGAGGACAGGGGGTGGCATTCAGTACTTC.

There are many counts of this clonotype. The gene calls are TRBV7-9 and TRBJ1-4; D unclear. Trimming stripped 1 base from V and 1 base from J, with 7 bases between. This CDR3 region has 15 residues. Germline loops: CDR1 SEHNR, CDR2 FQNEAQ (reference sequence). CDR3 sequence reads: CASSLGVRTNEKLFF. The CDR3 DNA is TGTGCCAGCAGCTTAGGAGTAAGAACTAATGAAAAACTGTTTTTT.

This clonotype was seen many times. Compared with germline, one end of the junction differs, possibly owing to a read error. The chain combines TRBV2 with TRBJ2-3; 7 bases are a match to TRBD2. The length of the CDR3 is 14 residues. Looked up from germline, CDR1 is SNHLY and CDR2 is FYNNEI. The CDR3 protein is CASREAGSTDTQYF. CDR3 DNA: TGTGCCAGCAGGGAAGCGGGAAGCACAGATACGCAGTATTTT.

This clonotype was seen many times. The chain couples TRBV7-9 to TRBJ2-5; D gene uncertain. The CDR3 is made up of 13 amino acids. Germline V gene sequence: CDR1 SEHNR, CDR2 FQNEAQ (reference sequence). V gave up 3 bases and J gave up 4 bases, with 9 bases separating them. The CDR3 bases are TGTGCCAGCAGCTTTGGCGCCTTAGAGACCCAGTACTTC. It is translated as CASSFGALETQYF.

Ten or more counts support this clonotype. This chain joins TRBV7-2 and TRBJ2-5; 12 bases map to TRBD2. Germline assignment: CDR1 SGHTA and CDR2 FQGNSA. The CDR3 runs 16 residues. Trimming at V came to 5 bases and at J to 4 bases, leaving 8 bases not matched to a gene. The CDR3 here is CASSARGGLAGETQYF. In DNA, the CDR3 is TGTGCCAGCAGCGCGAGGGGGGGACTAGCGGGAGAGACCCAGTACTTC.

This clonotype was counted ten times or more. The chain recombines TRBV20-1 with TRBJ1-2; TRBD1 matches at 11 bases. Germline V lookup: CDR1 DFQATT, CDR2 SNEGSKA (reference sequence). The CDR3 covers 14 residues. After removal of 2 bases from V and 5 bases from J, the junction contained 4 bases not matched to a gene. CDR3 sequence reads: CSARRTGGLYGYTF. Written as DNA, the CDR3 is TGCAGTGCTAGACGGACAGGGGGCCTGTATGGCTACACCTTC.

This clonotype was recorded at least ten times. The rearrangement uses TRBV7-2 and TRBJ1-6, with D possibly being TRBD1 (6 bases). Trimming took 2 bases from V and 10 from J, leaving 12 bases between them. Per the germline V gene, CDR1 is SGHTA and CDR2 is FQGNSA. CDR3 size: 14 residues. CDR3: CASSLRGGESPLHF. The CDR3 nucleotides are TGTGCCAGCAGCTTACGCGGGGGCGAATCACCCCTCCACTTT.

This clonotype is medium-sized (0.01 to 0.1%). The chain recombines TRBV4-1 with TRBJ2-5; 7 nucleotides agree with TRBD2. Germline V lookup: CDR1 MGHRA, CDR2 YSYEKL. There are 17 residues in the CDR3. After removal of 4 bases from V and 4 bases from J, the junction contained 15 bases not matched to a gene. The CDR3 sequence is CASSPRLGREWGETQYF. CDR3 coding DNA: TGCGCCAGCAGCCCCCGCCTCGGGCGGGAGTGGGGAGAGACCCAGTACTTC.

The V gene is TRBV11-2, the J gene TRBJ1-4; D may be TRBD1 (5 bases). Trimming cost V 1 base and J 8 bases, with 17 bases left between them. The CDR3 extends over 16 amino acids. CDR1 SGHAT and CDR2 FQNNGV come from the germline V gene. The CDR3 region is CASSLGYRSAGEKLFF. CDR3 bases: TGTGCCAGCAGCTTAGGGTACAGGAGCGCGGGGGAAAAACTGTTTTTT.

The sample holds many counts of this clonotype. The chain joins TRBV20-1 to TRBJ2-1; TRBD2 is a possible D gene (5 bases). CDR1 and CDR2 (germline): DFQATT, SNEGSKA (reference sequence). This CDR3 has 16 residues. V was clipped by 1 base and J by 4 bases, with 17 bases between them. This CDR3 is CSARVPRGNSYNEQFF. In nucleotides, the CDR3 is TGCAGTGCTAGAGTCCCCAGAGGGAACTCATACAATGAGCAGTTCTTC.

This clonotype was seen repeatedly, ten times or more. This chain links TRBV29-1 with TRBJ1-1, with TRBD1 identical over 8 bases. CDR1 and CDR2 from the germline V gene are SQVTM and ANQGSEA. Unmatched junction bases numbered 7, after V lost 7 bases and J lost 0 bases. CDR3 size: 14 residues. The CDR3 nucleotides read TGCAGCGCCGGGACAGGCCTCATGAACACTGAAGCTTTCTTT. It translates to CSAGTGLMNTEAFF.

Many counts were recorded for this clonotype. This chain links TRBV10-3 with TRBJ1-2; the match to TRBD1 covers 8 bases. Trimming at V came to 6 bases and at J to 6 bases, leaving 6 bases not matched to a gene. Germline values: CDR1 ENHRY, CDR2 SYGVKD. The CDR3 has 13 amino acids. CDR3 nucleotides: TGTGCCATCAGCCAGGGACAGGTTAATGGCTACACCTTC. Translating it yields CAISQGQVNGYTF.

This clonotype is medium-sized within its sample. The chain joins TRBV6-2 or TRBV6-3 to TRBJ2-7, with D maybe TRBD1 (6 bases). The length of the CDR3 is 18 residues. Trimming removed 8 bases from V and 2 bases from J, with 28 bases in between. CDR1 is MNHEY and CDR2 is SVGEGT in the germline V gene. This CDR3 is CASPGGQRQFKDTYEQYF. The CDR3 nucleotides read TGTGCCAGCCCAGGAGGACAGCGGCAATTTAAAGATACCTACGAGCAGTACTTC.

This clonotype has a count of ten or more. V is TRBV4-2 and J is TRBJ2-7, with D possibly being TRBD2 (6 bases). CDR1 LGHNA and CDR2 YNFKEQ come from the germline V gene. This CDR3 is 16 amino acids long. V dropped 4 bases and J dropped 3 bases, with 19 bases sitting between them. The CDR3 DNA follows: TGTGCCAGCAGCCCCTACTTTTACGGGACTTACTACGAGCAGTACTTC. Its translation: CASSPYFYGTYYEQYF.

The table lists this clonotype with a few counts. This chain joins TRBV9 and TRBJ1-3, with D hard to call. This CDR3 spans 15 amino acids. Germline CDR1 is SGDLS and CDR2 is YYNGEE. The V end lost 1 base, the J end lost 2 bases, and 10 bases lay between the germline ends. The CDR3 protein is CASSVTLSPGNTIYF. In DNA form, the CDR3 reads TGTGCCAGCAGCGTAACACTCAGTCCTGGAAACACCATATATTTT.

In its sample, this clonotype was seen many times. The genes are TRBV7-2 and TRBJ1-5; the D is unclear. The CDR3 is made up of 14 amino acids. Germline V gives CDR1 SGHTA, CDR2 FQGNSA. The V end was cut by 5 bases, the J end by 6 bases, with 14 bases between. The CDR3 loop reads CASSRMGAGQPQHF. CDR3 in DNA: TGTGCCAGCAGCCGCATGGGTGCTGGTCAGCCCCAGCATTTT.